This TCR beta chain is from a study of blood T cell repertoires in COVID-19. Source study methods: Cell counts per sample came from amplifying reference gene primers. Data came from immunoSEQ multiplex PCR; TCRdb stores just in-frame clones and leaves some out. D and trimming were read from the DNA, whereas the V and J calls and clone size are those reported in that table. The sample contains 300,000 or so clones, around 87% of which appear only once. The CDR3 covers 14 residues. V lost 6 bases and J 4 bases, leaving 15 bases between the germline ends. Germline CDR1 and CDR2: MNHEY and SVGAGI. This sequence joins TRBV6-5 and TRBJ1-2; D is possibly TRBD1 (6 bases). Sequencing used peripheral blood. This receptor was taken from a woman in her 40s who had recovered from COVID-19. The CDR3 here is CASRPGQQSYGYTF. Here the CDR3 DNA reads TGTGCCAGCAGGCCAGGACAGCAGAGCTATGGCTACACCTTC.